Shown below are 24 T cell receptor beta chains from a single sample sequenced in a study of T-cell reconstitution after alpha-beta-depleted transplantation in children. The TCRbeta library was prepared with unique molecular identifiers. TCRdb reprocessed the PCR reads via MiXCR and lists one record per CDR3 protein. The sample has around 490,000 distinct CDR3 sequences; roughly 10% are singletons. The sample consisted of PBMCs, mostly from graft donor cells, taken 180 days after TCRalphabeta/CD19-depleted stem cell transplant. The receptors derive from a female patient aged 2-15 years who had a stem cell transplant for aplastic anemia, so the T cells may come from the graft donor.

This clonotype was recorded a few times. The rearrangement uses TRBV7-2 and TRBJ2-7; D gene uncertain. The CDR3 is 15 amino acids. V was cut by 1 base and J by 4 bases, with 14 bases left in between. Germline CDR1 is SGHTA and CDR2 is FQGNSA. CDR3 sequence (DNA): TGTGCCAGCAGCTTAGGAGGAGCGCCCGAATACGAGCAGTACTTC. Protein sequence: CASSLGGAPEYEQYF.

This clonotype was counted between two and nine times. The rearrangement uses TRBV20-1 and TRBJ2-4; no reliable D call. From germline, CDR1 is DFQATT and CDR2 SNEGSKA (reference sequence). The CDR3 runs 14 residues. Trimming pared 5 bases from V and 3 bases from J, leaving 14 bases between. The chain's CDR3 is CSAGHLSGKNIQYF. The DNA for the CDR3 is TGCAGTGCTGGCCACCTTTCGGGCAAAAACATTCAGTACTTC.

There are many counts of this clonotype. The chain carries TRBV20-1 and TRBJ2-7, with D unresolved. V was cut by 3 bases and J by 5 bases, with 8 bases left in between. Germline values: CDR1 DFQATT, CDR2 SNEGSKA (reference sequence). The CDR3 is 11 residues long. The CDR3 DNA follows: TGCAGTGCTAGGAAAGGAAACGAGCAGTACTTC. This sequence encodes CSARKGNEQYF.

The chain couples TRBV10-3 to TRBJ1-1, with 8 positions matching TRBD1. Germline CDR1 ENHRY, CDR2 SYGVKD. Trimming cost V 9 bases and J 0 bases; bases outside gene matches: 3. This CDR3 is 13 amino acids long. The chain's CDR3 is CAMRQGLNTEAFF. CDR3 bases: TGTGCCATGCGACAGGGGTTGAACACTGAAGCTTTCTTT.

This clonotype has at least ten counts. The J gene is TRBJ2-5, the V gene TRBV29-1; 7 nucleotides agree with TRBD2. V gave up 3 bases and J gave up 2 bases; unmatched junction bases: 6. CDR3 length equals 14 residues. CDR1 is SQVTM, CDR2 ANQGSEA, per germline. The CDR3 sequence: CSVDSLADQETQYF. The CDR3 DNA is TGCAGCGTTGACTCGCTAGCGGATCAAGAGACCCAGTACTTC.

J is TRBJ2-2 and V is TRBV12-3 or TRBV12-4, with D perhaps TRBD1 (5 bases). V lost 3 bases and J 4 bases, leaving 15 bases between the germline ends. The CDR3 length is 16 residues. In DNA, the CDR3 is TGTGCCAGCAGTTTGTCGACAGCTTACCTCACCGGGGAGCTGTTTTTT. It encodes CASSLSTAYLTGELFF.

This chain uses TRBV4-2 with TRBJ2-5, with a possible D match to TRBD2 (7 bases). Trimming pared 4 bases from V and 5 bases from J, leaving 26 bases between. The CDR3 sequence is 18 residues long. The germline CDR1 and CDR2 sequences are LGHNA and YNFKEQ. CDR3: CASSLTARLGGAEETQYF. In nucleotides, the CDR3 is TGTGCCAGCAGCCTTACGGCCCGTCTAGGGGGGGCTGAGGAGACCCAGTACTTC.

The chain is built from TRBV6-1 and TRBJ1-2; the D gene is possibly TRBD1 (5 bases). The CDR3 spans 11 residues. V shed 7 bases and J shed 4 bases, with 7 bases lying between them. The V gene's germline CDR1 is MNHNS and CDR2 SASEGT. The CDR3 is CASTDSYGYTF. The CDR3 DNA sequence: TGTGCCAGCACTGACAGCTATGGCTACACCTTC.

This clonotype was counted between two and nine times. The genes are TRBV18 and TRBJ2-7; D gene unclear. Germline V lookup: CDR1 KGHSH, CDR2 LQKENI. V dropped 1 base and J dropped 5 bases, with 15 bases sitting between them. This CDR3 region has 15 residues. CDR3 nucleotides: TGTGCCAGCTCACCACTCGGGTTACGGTCGCACGAGCAGTACTTC. Translated, it gives CASSPLGLRSHEQYF. Using reference TRBV18 and TRBJ2-7 for the parts outside the CDR3, the full variable domain is NAGVMQNPRHLVRRRGQEARLRCSPMKGHSHVYWYRQLPEEGLKFMVYLQKENIIDESGMPKERFSAEFPKEGPSILRIQQVVRGDSAAYFCASSPLGLRSHEQYFGPGTRLTVT.

This clonotype was found many times. A much larger clone is a single base away; this may be a read error. J is TRBJ1-5 and V is TRBV5-1, with TRBD1 matching 8 bases. V lost 5 bases and J lost 2; bases outside the gene matches: 3. Germline CDR1 SGHRS, CDR2 YFSETQ. The CDR3 contains 14 residues. CDR3 nucleotide sequence: TGCGCCAGCAGGCCGGGACAGGGCAATCAGCCCCAGCATTTT. Its translation: CASRPGQGNQPQHF.

There are a few counts of this clonotype. The rearrangement uses TRBV20-1 and TRBJ1-6; 7 nucleotides match TRBD1. Per the germline V gene, CDR1 is DFQATT and CDR2 is SNEGSKA (reference sequence). CDR3 length equals 16 residues. V gave up 0 bases and J gave up 6 bases; unmatched junction bases: 8. This chain's CDR3 is CSARDQGQWVNSPLHF. The CDR3 DNA reads as TGCAGTGCTAGAGATCAGGGACAGTGGGTTAATTCACCCCTCCACTTT.

This clonotype has ten or more counts. The chain employs TRBV12-3 or TRBV12-4 and TRBJ2-2; D is undetermined. This CDR3 has 11 amino acids. V was trimmed by 6 bases and J by 5 bases, leaving 4 bases between them. Here the CDR3 reads CASRGTGELFF. DNA of the CDR3: TGTGCCAGCAGGGGGACCGGGGAGCTGTTTTTT.

J is TRBJ1-1 and V is TRBV12-3 or TRBV12-4, with D hard to call. V dropped 5 bases and J dropped 11 bases, with 18 bases sitting between them. This CDR3 has 13 amino acids. The CDR3 DNA reads as TGTGCCAGCAGTGGACCGATGGTTCGAGACGCTTTCTTT. As protein: CASSGPMVRDAFF.

The table lists this clonotype with a few counts. The chain combines TRBV10-3 with TRBJ2-1, with 8 bases fitting TRBD1. In germline, CDR1 is ENHRY, CDR2 SYGVKD. The CDR3 is 15 residues long. The ends lost 9 bases at V and 4 bases at J; junction bases unmatched: 11. Here the CDR3 reads CAIQGANPKYNEQFF. CDR3 in DNA: TGTGCCATTCAGGGGGCGAATCCCAAATACAATGAGCAGTTCTTC.

This clonotype was recorded a few times. V is TRBV4-1 and J is TRBJ2-5; TRBD2 is a possible D gene (5 bases). Germline V CDR1 and CDR2: MGHRA, YSYEKL. V lost 0 bases, J lost 4 bases, and 15 bases lay in between. The CDR3 extends over 16 amino acids. The CDR3: CASSQERGFAGETQYF. The CDR3 DNA sequence: TGCGCCAGCAGCCAAGAGCGTGGATTTGCGGGAGAGACCCAGTACTTC.

There are a few counts of this clonotype. The chain combines TRBV11-3 with TRBJ2-1, with D tentatively TRBD2 (6 bases). Trimming removed 1 base from V and 9 bases from J, with 19 bases in between. Germline V gives CDR1 SGHNT, CDR2 YENEEA. This CDR3 contains 16 residues. The CDR3 here is CASSLVRAPSVGEQFF. CDR3 nucleotide sequence: TGTGCCAGCAGCTTAGTTCGAGCTCCTAGCGTCGGTGAGCAGTTCTTC.

This clonotype occurred many times. The CDR3 is CASSLTGGTYNEQFF. CDR3 nucleotides: TGTGCCAGCAGTTTGACAGGGGGTACCTACAATGAGCAGTTCTTC. The V and J genes are TRBV12-3 or TRBV12-4 and TRBJ2-1; 9 nucleotides agree with TRBD1. The CDR3 extends over 15 amino acids. J gave up 2 bases and V 3 bases, and 2 bases lay outside the gene matches.

The rearrangement uses TRBV30 and TRBJ2-7; D gene uncertain. The CDR3 has 13 residues. CDR1 is GTSNPN, CDR2 SVGIG, per germline (reference sequence). With 2 bases removed from V and 2 bases from J, the gap between germline ends came to 10 bases. CDR3 region: CAWSRARPYEQYF. DNA for the CDR3: TGTGCCTGGAGTAGGGCCCGGCCCTACGAGCAGTACTTC.

This clonotype was picked up a small number of times. The chain combines TRBV9 with TRBJ1-3; perhaps TRBD1 as D (5 bases). Germline CDR1 and CDR2: SGDLS and YYNGEE. V was shortened by 9 bases and J by 0 bases, with 13 bases between the two germline ends. CDR3 length: 14 amino acids. The CDR3 DNA follows: TGTGCCATAAAAAACAGGAGCTCTGGAAACACCATATATTTT. Encoded protein: CAIKNRSSGNTIYF.

V usage is TRBV7-8 and J usage is TRBJ2-7, with unresolved D. This CDR3 is built from 12 residues. The ends were cut back, 1 base at V and 10 bases at J, with 11 bases in the middle. Per germline, CDR1 SGHVS and CDR2 FQNEAQ. The CDR3: CASSLETPRQYF. CDR3 bases: TGTGCCAGCAGCTTAGAGACTCCCCGTCAGTACTTC.

V gene TRBV12-3 or TRBV12-4 combines with J gene TRBJ1-6; TRBD1 is a possible D gene (6 bases). The CDR3 runs 15 residues. V shed 6 bases and J shed 7 bases, with 16 bases lying between them. CDR3 DNA: TGTGCCAGCAGGCCAATCCTGAGGGGGAATTCACCCCTCCACTTT. Its protein product is CASRPILRGNSPLHF.

The rearrangement joins TRBV6-2 or TRBV6-3 to TRBJ2-7; D gene unclear. Trimming stripped 0 bases from V and 0 bases from J, with 6 bases between. The germline V gene encodes CDR1 MNHEY and CDR2 SVGEGT. This CDR3 spans 14 amino acids. CDR3 amino acids: CASSYSTNSYEQYF. CDR3 DNA sequence: TGTGCCAGCAGTTACTCGACGAACTCCTACGAGCAGTACTTC.

The CDR3, as DNA: TGTGCCAGCAGCTTAGTTGGGACAGGGGCCTACGAGCAGTACGTC. This codes for CASSLVGTGAYEQYV. The genes are TRBV7-9 and TRBJ2-7; 10 bases align to TRBD1. The trim removed 1 base at V and 2 bases at J, leaving 2 bases unmatched. This CDR3 region has 15 residues. Per the germline V gene, CDR1 is SEHNR and CDR2 is FQNEAQ (reference sequence).

This chain joins TRBV28 and TRBJ2-7; a weak D match, TRBD2 (7 bases). The CDR3 loop spans 16 amino acids. Germline V gene data show CDR1 as MDHEN and CDR2 as SYDVKM. Trimming removed 6 bases at V and 3 bases at J, with 21 bases between. The CDR3 bases are TGTGCCAGCAGGACCCCTGAGGGGGGGGACAACTACGAGCAGTACTTC. Translated, it gives CASRTPEGGDNYEQYF.